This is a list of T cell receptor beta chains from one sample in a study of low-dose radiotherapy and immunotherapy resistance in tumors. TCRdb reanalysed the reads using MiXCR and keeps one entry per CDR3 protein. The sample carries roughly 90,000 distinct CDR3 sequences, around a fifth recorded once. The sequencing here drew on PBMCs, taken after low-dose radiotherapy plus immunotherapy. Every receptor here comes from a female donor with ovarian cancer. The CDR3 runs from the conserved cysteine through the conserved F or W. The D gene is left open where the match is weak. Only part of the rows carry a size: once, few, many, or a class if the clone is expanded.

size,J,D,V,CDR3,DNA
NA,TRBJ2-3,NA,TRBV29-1,CSHWRGGDTQYF,TGCAGCCACTGGCGGGGCGGAGATACGCAGTATTTT
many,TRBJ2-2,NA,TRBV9,CASSRHFTRGKSGELFF,TGTGCCAGCAGCCGTCACTTCACCCGGGGCAAGTCCGGGGAGCTGTTTTTT
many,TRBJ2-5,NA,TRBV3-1,CASSQNRVETQYF,TGTGCCAGCAGCCAAAATAGGGTCGAGACCCAGTACTTC
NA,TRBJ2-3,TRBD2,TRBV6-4,CASSVAGGTQYF,TGTGCCAGCAGTGTGGCCGGGGGGACGCAGTATTTT
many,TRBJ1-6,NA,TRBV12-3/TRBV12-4,CASRTRDINSPLHF,TGTGCCAGCAGGACCCGGGACATCAATTCACCCCTCCACTTT
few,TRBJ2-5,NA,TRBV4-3,CASSQELLSETQYF,TGCGCCAGCAGCCAAGAGTTACTTTCCGAGACCCAGTACTTC
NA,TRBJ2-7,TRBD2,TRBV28,CASSSRERRGLGVSEQYF,TGTGCCAGCAGCTCGCGCGAGCGGAGGGGACTAGGGGTTAGCGAGCAGTACTTC
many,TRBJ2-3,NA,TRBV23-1,CASSQSEQSTDTQYF,TGCGCCAGCAGTCAATCGGAACAGAGCACAGATACGCAGTATTTT
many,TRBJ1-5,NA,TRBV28,CASSHPGLRAPQPQHF,TGTGCCAGCAGTCACCCGGGACTGAGGGCCCCTCAGCCCCAGCATTTT
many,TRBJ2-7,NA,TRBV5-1,CASSLTTTGIGEQYF,TGCGCCAGCAGCCTAACTACTACAGGGATCGGCGAGCAGTACTTC
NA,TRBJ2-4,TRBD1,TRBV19,CASILTGDPYNEQYF,TGTGCCAGTATTCTCACAGGGGATCCCTACAATGAGCAGTACTTC
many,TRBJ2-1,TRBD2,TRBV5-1,CASSLATSGGAREQFF,TGCGCCAGCAGCTTGGCGACTAGCGGGGGGGCCAGGGAGCAGTTCTTC
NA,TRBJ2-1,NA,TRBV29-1,CSSLTGNEQFF,TGCAGCTCCCTTACGGGGAATGAGCAGTTCTTC
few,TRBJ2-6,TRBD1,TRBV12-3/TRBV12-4,CASSLTTGTLSGANVLTF,TGTGCCAGCAGTTTAACGACAGGGACCCTCTCTGGGGCCAACGTCCTGACTTTC
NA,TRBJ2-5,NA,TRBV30,CAWRLVQETQYF,TGTGCCTGGAGGCTGGTTCAAGAGACCCAGTACTTC
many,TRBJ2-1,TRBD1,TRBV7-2,CASSSDRVYNEQFF,TGTGCCAGCAGCTCGGACAGGGTATACAATGAGCAGTTCTTC
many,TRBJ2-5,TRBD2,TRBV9,CASSPGLAGVEQTQYF,TGTGCCAGCAGCCCAGGACTAGCGGGAGTAGAGCAGACCCAGTACTTC
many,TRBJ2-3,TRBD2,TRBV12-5,CASGLPGLNTYTQYF,TGTGCTAGTGGTTTACCGGGACTAAACACATATACGCAGTATTTT
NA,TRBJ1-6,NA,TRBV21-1,CASSKIPPLHF,TGTGCCAGCAGCAAAATCCCACCCCTCCACTTT
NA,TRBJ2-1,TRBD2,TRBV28,CASTPRAGLLAGYNEQFF,TGTGCCAGCACCCCTCGGGCCGGACTACTAGCGGGTTACAATGAGCAGTTCTTC
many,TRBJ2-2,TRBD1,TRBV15,CATSRDLDRGTGELFF,TGTGCCACCAGCAGAGATCTGGACAGGGGCACCGGGGAGCTGTTTTTT
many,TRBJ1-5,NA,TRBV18,CASSPSSEGPQHF,TGTGCCAGCTCACCTTCCTCCGAGGGGCCCCAGCATTTT
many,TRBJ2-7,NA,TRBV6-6,CASSLKDEQYF,TGTGCCAGCAGTCTTAAGGACGAGCAGTACTTC
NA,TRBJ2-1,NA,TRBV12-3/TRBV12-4,CASSLRIYNEQFF,TGTGCCAGCAGTTTGAGGATCTACAATGAGCAGTTCTTC
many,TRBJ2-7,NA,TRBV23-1,CASSQRPNNRREYF,TGCGCCAGCAGTCAGCGCCCGAACAACAGAAGGGAGTACTTC
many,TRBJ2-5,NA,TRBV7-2,CASSLGVVGTWQETQYF,TGTGCCAGCAGCTTAGGGGTGGTAGGGACCTGGCAAGAGACCCAGTACTTC
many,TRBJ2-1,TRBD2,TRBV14,CASSQDLGLAGEKFF,TGTGCCAGCAGCCAAGATCTTGGGCTAGCGGGAGAAAAGTTCTTC
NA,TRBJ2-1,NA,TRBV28,CASSPSLRSYNEQFF,TGTGCCAGCAGTCCTTCCCTGCGCTCCTACAATGAGCAGTTCTTC
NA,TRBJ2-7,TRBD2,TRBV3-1,CASSQEGRLAVYEQYF,TGTGCCAGCAGCCAAGAAGGAAGACTAGCGGTATACGAGCAGTACTTC
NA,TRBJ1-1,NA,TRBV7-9,CASSLGGVEAFF,TGTGCCAGCAGCTTAGGAGGGGTTGAAGCTTTCTTT
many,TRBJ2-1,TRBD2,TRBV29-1,CSADGGAYNEQFF,TGCAGCGCAGACGGGGGGGCCTACAATGAGCAGTTCTTC
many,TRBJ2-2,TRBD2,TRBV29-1,CSVATSGRAGELFF,TGCAGCGTTGCTACTAGCGGGAGGGCCGGGGAGCTGTTTTTT
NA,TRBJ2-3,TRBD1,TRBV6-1,CAISSGTGGPDTQYF,TGTGCCATCAGTTCCGGGACAGGGGGGCCAGATACGCAGTATTTT
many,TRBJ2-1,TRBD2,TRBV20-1,CSASREGLAGPSSYNEQFF,TGCAGTGCTAGCCGTGAGGGACTAGCGGGGCCTAGCTCCTACAATGAGCAGTTCTTC
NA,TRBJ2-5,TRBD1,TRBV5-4,CASSFDRVSETQYF,TGTGCCAGCAGCTTTGACAGGGTTTCAGAGACCCAGTACTTC
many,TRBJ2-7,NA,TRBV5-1,CASSPTPGLEQYF,TGCGCCAGCAGTCCTACCCCAGGGCTGGAGCAGTACTTC
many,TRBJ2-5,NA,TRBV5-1,CASSGGTALWETQYF,TGCGCCAGCAGCGGGGGGACAGCCCTCTGGGAGACCCAGTACTTC
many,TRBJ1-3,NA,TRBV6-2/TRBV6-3,CASRSGVAGNTIYF,TGTGCCAGCAGATCAGGGGTGGCTGGAAACACCATATATTTT
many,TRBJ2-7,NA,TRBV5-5,CASSFALAYSYEQYF,TGTGCCAGCAGCTTCGCCCTAGCGTACTCCTACGAGCAGTACTTC
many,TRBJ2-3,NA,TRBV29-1,CSAVELGDTQYF,TGCAGCGCAGTGGAACTGGGGGATACGCAGTATTTT
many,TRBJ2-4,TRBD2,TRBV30,CAWTSVLAGSGKNIQYF,TGTGCCTGGACCTCTGTACTAGCGGGATCGGGCAAAAACATTCAGTACTTC
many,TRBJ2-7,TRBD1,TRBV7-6,CASSAGQGAYVSYEQYF,TGTGCCAGCAGCGCGGGACAGGGGGCCTACGTCTCCTACGAGCAGTACTTC
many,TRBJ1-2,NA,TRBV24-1,CATSDAGRRYGYTF,TGTGCCACCAGTGATGCGGGGCGACGCTATGGCTACACCTTC
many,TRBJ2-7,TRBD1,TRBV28,CASSLRTGTYEQYF,TGTGCCAGCAGTTTAAGGACAGGGACCTACGAGCAGTACTTC